Each of the 10 T cell receptor beta chains below was sequenced from the same sample in a study of breast tumors, draining lymph nodes, adjacent tissues. Breast cancer patients provided tissue from their axillary draining lymph nodes. TCRdb re-called the multiplex PCR reads through MiXCR, storing one row per CDR3 protein. This sample has about 150,000 distinct CDR3 sequences; less than 35% occur once, and the top ten carry 2.3%. The sequenced material came from axillary lymph node tissue. The receptors derive from a female donor with breast cancer. Some clones in this sample may be carry-over from other donors' samples.

In its sample, this clonotype was seen many times. The chain links TRBV5-1 to TRBJ1-6; D is uncertain. The ends were cut back, 0 bases at V and 6 bases at J, with 10 bases in the middle. Germline V gene data show CDR1 as SGHRS and CDR2 as YFSETQ. The CDR3 consists of 15 residues. The CDR3 protein is CASSLEGEPNSPLHF. CDR3 sequence (DNA): TGCGCCAGCAGCTTGGAAGGAGAACCTAATTCACCCCTCCACTTT.

This clonotype was seen a handful of times. V is TRBV5-1 and J is TRBJ2-4, with D tentatively TRBD2 (6 bases). This CDR3 contains 14 residues. The germline V and J ends were trimmed by 1 base and 5 bases, with 10 bases remaining between them. CDR1 is SGHRS, CDR2 YFSETQ, per germline. CDR3 residues: CASSLYGRENIQYF. CDR3 in DNA: TGCGCCAGCAGCTTGTACGGGAGAGAAAACATTCAGTACTTC.

For this clonotype: A much larger clone lies one base from this, so it may be a read error. V usage is TRBV18 and J usage is TRBJ2-1; 9 positions match TRBD1. Germline V gene lookup returns CDR1 KGHSH and CDR2 LQKENI. CDR3 length: 15 amino acids. In nucleotides, the CDR3 is TGTGCCGGCTCACCGACAGGGGGGATCAACAATGAGCAGTTCTTC. This sequence encodes CAGSPTGGINNEQFF.

J is TRBJ2-7 and V is TRBV5-5, with D perhaps given as TRBD1 or TRBD2 (5 bases each). Germline CDR1 and CDR2: SGHKS and YYEKEE (reference sequence). The length of the CDR3 is 16 residues. Trimming stripped 5 bases from V and 1 base from J, with 19 bases between. DNA for the CDR3: TGTGCCAGCAGTTTAGTCCTGCAGGGAGCGTCCTACGAGCAGTACTTC. Its translation: CASSLVLQGASYEQYF.

The rearrangement joins TRBV5-1 to TRBJ2-3; D may correspond to TRBD1 or TRBD2 (7 bases each). Germline V lookup: CDR1 SGHRS, CDR2 YFSETQ. CDR3 length: 16 residues. The V end lost 1 base, the J end lost 4 bases, and 16 bases lay between the germline ends. The CDR3 loop reads CASSLFTGGQADTQYF. In DNA, the CDR3 is TGCGCCAGCAGCTTGTTTACGGGAGGACAGGCAGATACGCAGTATTTT.

The chain carries TRBV3-1 and TRBJ2-5, with D possibly being TRBD2 (6 bases). The CDR3 is 14 residues long. V was clipped by 1 base and J by 5 bases, with 11 bases between them. The germline V gene has CDR1 LGHDT and CDR2 YNNKEL (reference sequence). For the CDR3, the DNA is TGTGCCAGCAGCCAAGTCGCGGGGCAGGAGACCCAGTACTTC. Translated, it gives CASSQVAGQETQYF.

Remarks on this clonotype: This may be a read error, as it is one base from a much larger clone. The V and J genes are TRBV6-5 and TRBJ2-7; a weak D match, TRBD1 (6 bases). The length of the CDR3 is 14 residues. The germline CDR1 and CDR2 sequences are MNHEY and SVGAGI. Trimming stripped 5 bases from V and 5 bases from J, with 16 bases between. The DNA for the CDR3 is TGTGCCAGCAGTCACCAACGCCAGGGGCACGAGCAGTACTTC. As protein: CASSHQRQGHEQYF.

This clonotype has a count of ten or more. The chain combines TRBV4-2 with TRBJ1-2; D is uncertain. This CDR3 contains 13 residues. CDR1 is LGHNA, CDR2 YNFKEQ, per germline. V lost 1 base, J lost 7 bases, and 10 bases lay in between. The CDR3 nucleotides read TGTGCCAGCAGCCAAGGGGTTCTTACTGGCTACACCTTC. This translates into CASSQGVLTGYTF.

This clonotype was observed a single time. This rearrangement joins TRBV29-1 to TRBJ2-7, with D perhaps TRBD1 (6 bases). Trimming took 7 bases from V and 5 from J, leaving 15 bases between them. The CDR3 consists of 12 residues. The germline gives CDR1 SQVTM, CDR2 ANQGSEA. CDR3: CSGIGQFNEQYF. For the CDR3, the DNA is TGCAGCGGCATCGGACAGTTTAACGAGCAGTACTTC.

The genes are TRBV20-1 and TRBJ2-7, with 8 bases that match TRBD2. V was pared by 3 bases and J by 7 bases, with 8 bases of the junction left unmatched. The CDR3 is 13 residues long. From germline, CDR1 is DFQATT and CDR2 SNEGSKA (reference sequence). CDR3 region: CSASRGGTNEQYV. CDR3 in DNA: TGCAGTGCTAGCCGCGGGGGGACCAATGAGCAGTACGTC.